A selection of T cell receptor beta chains follows, all from one sample in a study of cytomegalovirus exposure and HLA in healthy donors. Clones were sequenced by immunoSEQ multiplex PCR, and TCRdb holds only the in-frame ones, with some missing. The table has under 200,000 clones, roughly 80% seen once. Sequenced: PBMCs. The receptors shown here come from a male donor in good health and CMV-seronegative. The CDR3 runs from the conserved cysteine through the conserved F or W. Fields, in order: J gene, V gene, CDR3 length, clone size, D gene, CDR3 protein, CDR3 DNA. D genes are given only for firm matches. Some rows mark clone size as missing; the rest say once, few, many or name a class of expanded clone.

TRBJ2-7,TRBV5-1,13,-,-,CASSSGTSYEQYF,TGCGCCAGCAGCTCCGGGACTTCCTACGAGCAGTACTTC
TRBJ1-5,TRBV19,14,-,-,CATAPGVGNQPQHF,TGTGCCACCGCACCAGGGGTGGGCAATCAGCCCCAGCATTTT
TRBJ1-4,TRBV7-9,15,-,-,CSSSLPGLGNEKLFF,TGTTCCAGCAGCTTGCCAGGATTGGGTAATGAAAAACTGTTTTTT
TRBJ2-7,TRBV5-6,12,-,-,CASSSDSYEQYF,TGTGCCAGCAGCTCCGACAGCTACGAGCAGTACTTC
TRBJ2-3,TRBV7-9,16,-,TRBD2,CASSFIAGVSTDTQYF,TGTGCCAGCAGTTTCATAGCGGGGGTGAGCACAGATACGCAGTATTTT
TRBJ2-7,TRBV28,15,-,TRBD1,CASKTQGTGGREQYF,TGTGCCAGCAAAACTCAGGGGACAGGGGGGCGCGAGCAGTACTTC
TRBJ2-7,TRBV30,13,-,TRBD1,CAGLGQGANEQYF,TGTGCTGGACTGGGACAGGGGGCTAACGAGCAGTACTTC
TRBJ2-1,TRBV5-4,14,-,-,CASSLYSRDNEQFF,TGTGCCAGCAGCTTGTATTCCAGGGATAATGAGCAGTTCTTC
TRBJ2-7,TRBV6-6,14,-,-,CASSYLGRGDEQYF,TGTGCCAGCAGTTATTTGGGGCGCGGCGACGAGCAGTACTTC
TRBJ2-5,TRBV28,12,-,-,CASSLGLETQYF,TGTGCCAGCAGTTTGGGGCTGGAGACCCAGTACTTC
TRBJ2-7,TRBV7-9,14,few,-,CASSHAQVLKEQYF,TGTGCCAGCAGCCACGCACAGGTTTTGAAGGAGCAGTACTTC
TRBJ1-1,TRBV27,13,-,-,CASSEVRDTEAFF,TGTGCCAGCAGTGAGGTCCGGGATACTGAAGCTTTCTTT
TRBJ1-1,TRBV6-5,12,-,-,CASREPQGRAFF,TGTGCCAGCAGAGAGCCACAGGGTCGAGCTTTCTTT
TRBJ2-1,TRBV5-1,16,-,TRBD2,CASSLGLAGGVNEQFF,TGCGCCAGCAGCTTGGGACTAGCGGGAGGGGTTAATGAGCAGTTCTTC
TRBJ1-3,TRBV28,17,-,-,CASSLGLRGLSGNTIYF,TGTGCCAGCAGTTTAGGGTTAAGAGGCCTCTCTGGAAACACCATATATTTT
TRBJ1-5,TRBV29-1,15,-,-,CSPFTEKHSNQPQHF,TGCAGCCCCTTTACAGAAAAACATAGCAATCAGCCCCAGCATTTT
TRBJ1-1,TRBV25-1,14,-,-,CASSEAGRYTEAFF,TGTGCCAGCAGTGAAGCGGGACGGTACACTGAAGCTTTCTTT
TRBJ2-5,TRBV27,15,-,-,CASSFWGRRPETQYF,TGTGCCAGCAGTTTCTGGGGGCGGAGACCAGAGACCCAGTACTTC
TRBJ2-7,TRBV4-1,15,-,-,CASSQERGLRGEQYF,TGCGCCAGCAGCCAAGAACGGGGCCTCAGGGGCGAGCAGTACTTC
TRBJ2-6,TRBV7-9,19,-,TRBD1,CASSSNPGQLSSGANVLTF,TGTGCCAGCAGCTCAAATCCGGGACAGTTAAGCTCTGGGGCCAACGTCCTGACTTTC
TRBJ2-7,TRBV15,12,-,-,CATSRNRYEQYF,TGTGCCACCAGCAGAAACAGGTACGAGCAGTACTTC
TRBJ1-5,TRBV4-1,16,-,TRBD1,CASSLRTGEDGQPQHF,TGCGCCAGCAGCTTGAGGACAGGGGAGGACGGTCAGCCCCAGCATTTT
TRBJ2-7,TRBV7-2,18,once,TRBD2,CASSFTGTSGLAPYEQYF,TGTGCCAGCAGCTTCACCGGGACTAGCGGGCTTGCCCCCTACGAGCAGTACTTC
TRBJ1-2,TRBV7-2,13,-,-,CASSLGGRWGYTF,TGTGCCAGCAGCTTAGGGGGGAGGTGGGGCTACACCTTC
TRBJ2-7,TRBV6-5,15,few,TRBD1,CASSYSGQGFYEQYF,TGTGCCAGCAGTTACTCGGGACAGGGGTTCTACGAGCAGTACTTC
TRBJ2-2,TRBV9,14,few,-,CASSVEGTFGELFF,TGTGCCAGCAGCGTAGAAGGGACATTCGGGGAGCTGTTTTTT
TRBJ2-1,TRBV28,14,-,-,CASSFRTTRNEQFF,TGTGCCAGCAGTTTCCGGACAACCAGGAATGAGCAGTTCTTC
TRBJ2-7,TRBV5-1,15,-,-,CASSLAGQHSYEQYF,TGCGCCAGCAGCTTGGCCGGACAGCACTCCTACGAGCAGTACTTC
TRBJ1-1,TRBV19,13,-,-,CASRGSGGTEAFF,TGTGCCAGTAGAGGCTCCGGAGGTACTGAAGCTTTCTTT